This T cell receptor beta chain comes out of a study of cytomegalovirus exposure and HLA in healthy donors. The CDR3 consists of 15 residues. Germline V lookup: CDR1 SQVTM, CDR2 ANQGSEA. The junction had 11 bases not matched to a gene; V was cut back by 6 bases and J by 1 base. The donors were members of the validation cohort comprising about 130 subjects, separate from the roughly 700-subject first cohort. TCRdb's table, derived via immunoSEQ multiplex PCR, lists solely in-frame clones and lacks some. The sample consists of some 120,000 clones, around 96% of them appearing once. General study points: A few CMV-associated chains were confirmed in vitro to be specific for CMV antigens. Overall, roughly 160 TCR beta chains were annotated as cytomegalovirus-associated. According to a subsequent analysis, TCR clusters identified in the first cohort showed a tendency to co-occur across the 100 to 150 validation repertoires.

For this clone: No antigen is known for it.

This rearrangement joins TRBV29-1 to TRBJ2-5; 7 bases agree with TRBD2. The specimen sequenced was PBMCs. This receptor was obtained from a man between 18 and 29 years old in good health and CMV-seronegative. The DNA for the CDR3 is TGCAGCGTCTTTGGGGGGGAGATTTCCCAAGAGACCCAGTACTTC. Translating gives CSVFGGEISQETQYF.